This T cell receptor (beta chain) derives from a study of blood T cell repertoires in COVID-19. This clone was seen a handful of times. The CDR3 covers 15 residues. Germline V lookup: CDR1 MNHNY, CDR2 SVGAGI (reference sequence). After removal of 2 bases from V and 6 bases from J, the junction contained 8 bases not matched to a gene. Repertoires were generated with immunoSEQ multiplex PCR, while TCRdb's copy carries only in-frame clones and drops some. The repertoire consists of some 67,000 clones, with 60% to 80% occurring once and the leading ten covering 6.3%. The sequence was obtained from a woman aged 55-69 years with acute or convalescent COVID-19. V gene TRBV6-6 combines with J gene TRBJ1-2; 8 bases match TRBD1. Material: peripheral blood. The CDR3 protein is CASSYRLTGVDGYTF. As DNA, the CDR3 is TGTGCCAGCAGTTACAGGTTGACAGGGGTTGATGGCTACACCTTC.